This TCR beta chain was found in a study of blood T cell repertoires in COVID-19. Study details: Sources were T cells, B-cell-depleted T cells, or PBMCs; the material itself was cDNA or gDNA.

Using immunoSEQ multiplex PCR, the repertoire was profiled, and TCRdb retains in-frame clones only, with some absent. The sample holds around 270,000 clones, 84% seen once. The length of the CDR3 is 15 residues. V dropped 3 bases and J dropped 10; count of bases not matched to a gene: 7. Germline lookup yields CDR1 LNHDA and CDR2 SQIVND (reference sequence). This TCR came from a woman in her 40s who had recovered from COVID-19. The chain couples TRBV19 to TRBJ1-6, with 9 positions matching TRBD1. Sequencing input: peripheral blood. CDR3 coding DNA: TGTGCCAGTAGTATCGCGGGACAGGGCGGATCACCCCTCCACTTT. Translation gives CASSIAGQGGSPLHF.